The clone carrying this TCR beta chain was detected only once. Its antigen is not known. Both 60 Vbeta primers and 13 Jbeta primers went into the PCR. Libraries were prepared by immunoSEQ multiplex PCR; TCRdb keeps only in-frame clonotypes and omits some of them. The sample contains roughly 120,000 clones, around 78% of which appear only once. This specimen comes from a study of cytomegalovirus exposure and HLA in healthy donors. About the study: Unique TCR beta sequences numbering approximately 120 million came from 190 million or so T cells in an earlier analysis.

V was cut by 2 bases and J by 3 bases, with 10 bases left in between. Per germline, CDR1 SGHDN and CDR2 FVKESK. The CDR3 spans 14 residues. Points from the study as a whole: Analysis was carried out at a later point, and it linked a missense DCLRE1C variant to TCR beta V- and J-gene trimming. CMV serostatus was the sole immune exposure information available. An ancestry cluster, one associated with Asian ancestry, reportedly showed fewer N-insertions than the roughly 700-donor mean in a later analysis.

The chain links TRBV14 to TRBJ1-2, with D possibly being TRBD1 (5 bases). The sample was PBMCs. The origin of this receptor is a man in his forties in good health and CMV-seronegative. DNA for the CDR3: TGTGCCAGCAGCCAATACGGGGGTTACTATGGCTACACCTTC. This encodes CASSQYGGYYGYTF.